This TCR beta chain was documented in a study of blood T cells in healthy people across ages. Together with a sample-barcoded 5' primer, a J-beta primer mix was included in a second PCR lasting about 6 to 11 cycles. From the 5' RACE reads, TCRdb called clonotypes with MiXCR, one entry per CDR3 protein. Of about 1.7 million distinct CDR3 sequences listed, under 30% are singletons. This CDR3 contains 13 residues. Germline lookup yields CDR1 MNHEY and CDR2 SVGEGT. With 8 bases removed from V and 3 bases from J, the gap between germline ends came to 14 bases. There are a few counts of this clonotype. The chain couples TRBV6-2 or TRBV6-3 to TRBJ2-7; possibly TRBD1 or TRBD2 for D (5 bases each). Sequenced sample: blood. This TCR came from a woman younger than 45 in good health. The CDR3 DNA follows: TGTGCCAGCGGTACGGGGCTGGGCTACGAGCAGTACTTC. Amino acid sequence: CASGTGLGYEQYF.